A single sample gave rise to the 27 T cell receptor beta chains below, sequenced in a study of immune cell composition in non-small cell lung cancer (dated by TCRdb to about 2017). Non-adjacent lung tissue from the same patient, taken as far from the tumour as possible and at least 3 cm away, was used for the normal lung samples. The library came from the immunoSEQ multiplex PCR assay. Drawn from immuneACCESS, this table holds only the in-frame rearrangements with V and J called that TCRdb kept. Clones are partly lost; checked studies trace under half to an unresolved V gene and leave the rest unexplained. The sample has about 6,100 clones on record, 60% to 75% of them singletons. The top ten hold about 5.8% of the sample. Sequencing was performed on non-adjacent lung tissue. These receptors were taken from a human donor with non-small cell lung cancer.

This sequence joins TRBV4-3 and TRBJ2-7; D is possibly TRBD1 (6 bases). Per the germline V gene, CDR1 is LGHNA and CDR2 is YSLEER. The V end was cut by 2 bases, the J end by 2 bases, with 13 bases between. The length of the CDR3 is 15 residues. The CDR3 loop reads CASSQLSGDTYEQYF. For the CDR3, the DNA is TGCGCCAGCAGCCAACTATCCGGGGACACCTACGAGCAGTACTTC.

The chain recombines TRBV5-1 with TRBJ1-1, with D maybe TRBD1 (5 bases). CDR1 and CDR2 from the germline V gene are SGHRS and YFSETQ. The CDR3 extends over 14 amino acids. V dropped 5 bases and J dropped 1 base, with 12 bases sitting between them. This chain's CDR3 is CASSLTGWNTEAFF. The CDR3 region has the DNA TGCGCCAGCAGTCTTACAGGCTGGAACACTGAAGCTTTCTTT.

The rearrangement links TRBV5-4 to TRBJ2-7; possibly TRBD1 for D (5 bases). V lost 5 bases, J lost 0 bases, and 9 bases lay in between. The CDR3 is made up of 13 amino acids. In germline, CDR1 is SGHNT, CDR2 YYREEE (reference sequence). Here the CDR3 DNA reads TGTGCCAGCAGAGACAGCAGCTCCTACGAGCAGTACTTC. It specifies CASRDSSSYEQYF.

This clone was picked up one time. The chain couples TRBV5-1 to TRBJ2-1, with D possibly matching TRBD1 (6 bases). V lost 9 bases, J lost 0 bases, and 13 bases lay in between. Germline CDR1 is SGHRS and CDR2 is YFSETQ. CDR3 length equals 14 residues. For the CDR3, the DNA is TGCGCCACCGTGGACAGTAGCTCCTACAATGAGCAGTTCTTC. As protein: CATVDSSSYNEQFF.

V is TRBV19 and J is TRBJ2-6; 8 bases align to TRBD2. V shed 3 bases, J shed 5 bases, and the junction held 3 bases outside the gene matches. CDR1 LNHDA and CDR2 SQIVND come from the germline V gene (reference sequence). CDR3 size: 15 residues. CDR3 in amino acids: CASSMRGEWANVLTF. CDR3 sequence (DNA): TGTGCCAGTAGTATGCGGGGGGAATGGGCCAACGTCCTGACTTTC.

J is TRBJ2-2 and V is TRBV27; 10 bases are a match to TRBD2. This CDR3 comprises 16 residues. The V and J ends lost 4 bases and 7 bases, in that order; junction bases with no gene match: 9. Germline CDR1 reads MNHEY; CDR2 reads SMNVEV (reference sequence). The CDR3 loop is CASSSSLAGVDGELFF. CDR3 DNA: TGTGCCAGCAGTTCGTCCCTAGCGGGGGTGGACGGGGAGCTGTTTTTT.

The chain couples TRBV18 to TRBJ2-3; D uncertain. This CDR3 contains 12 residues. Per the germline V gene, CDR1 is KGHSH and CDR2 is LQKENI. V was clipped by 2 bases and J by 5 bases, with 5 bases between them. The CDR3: CASSPSRDTQYF. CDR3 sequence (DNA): TGTGCCAGCTCACCATCGCGAGATACGCAGTATTTT.

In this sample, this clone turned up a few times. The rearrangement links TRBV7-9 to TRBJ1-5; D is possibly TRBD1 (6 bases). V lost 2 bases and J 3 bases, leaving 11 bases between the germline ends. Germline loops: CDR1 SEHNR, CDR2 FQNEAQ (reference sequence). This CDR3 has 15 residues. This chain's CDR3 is CASSLPNRVNQPQHF. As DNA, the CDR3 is TGTGCCAGCAGCTTACCGAACAGGGTCAATCAGCCCCAGCATTTT.

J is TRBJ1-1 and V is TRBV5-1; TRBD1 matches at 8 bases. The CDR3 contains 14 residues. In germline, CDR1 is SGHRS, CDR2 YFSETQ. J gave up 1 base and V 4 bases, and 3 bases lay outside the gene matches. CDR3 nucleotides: TGCGCCAGCAGCGGCGGGACAGGGAACACTGAAGCTTTCTTT. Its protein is CASSGGTGNTEAFF.

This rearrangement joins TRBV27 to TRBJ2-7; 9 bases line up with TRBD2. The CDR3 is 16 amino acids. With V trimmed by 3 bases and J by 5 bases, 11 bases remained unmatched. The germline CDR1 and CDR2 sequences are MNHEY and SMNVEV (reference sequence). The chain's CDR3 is CASSFGAGTSIHEQYF. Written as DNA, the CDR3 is TGTGCCAGCAGTTTTGGGGCCGGGACTAGCATCCACGAGCAGTACTTC.

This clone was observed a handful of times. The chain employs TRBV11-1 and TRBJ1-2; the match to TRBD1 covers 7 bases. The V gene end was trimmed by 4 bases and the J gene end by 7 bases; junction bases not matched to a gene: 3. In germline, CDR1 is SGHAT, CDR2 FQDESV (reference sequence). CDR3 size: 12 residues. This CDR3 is CASSWDRSGYTF. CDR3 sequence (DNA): TGTGCCAGCAGCTGGGACAGAAGTGGCTACACCTTC. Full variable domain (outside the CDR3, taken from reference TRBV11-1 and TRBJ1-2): EAEVAQSPRYKITEKSQAVAFWCDPISGHATLYWYRQILGQGPELLVQFQDESVVDDSQLPKDRFSAERLKGVDSTLKIQPAELGDSAMYLCASSWDRSGYTFGSGTRLTVV.

The CDR3 spells CASSPDRGNQPQHF. The CDR3 region has the DNA TGTGCCAGCAGTCCGGACAGAGGGAATCAGCCCCAGCATTTT. The rearrangement uses TRBV27 and TRBJ1-5, with D perhaps matching TRBD1 (6 bases). With 5 bases removed from V and 4 bases from J, the gap between germline ends came to 12 bases. Germline assignment: CDR1 MNHEY and CDR2 SMNVEV (reference sequence). The CDR3 is 14 amino acids.

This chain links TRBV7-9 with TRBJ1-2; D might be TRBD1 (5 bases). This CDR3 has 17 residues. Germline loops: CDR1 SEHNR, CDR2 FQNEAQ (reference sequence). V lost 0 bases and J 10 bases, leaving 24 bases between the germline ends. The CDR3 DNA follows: TGTGCCAGCAGCTTAGCGGCGGGGCAGGGAGTCGGGATAGCCTACACCTTC. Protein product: CASSLAAGQGVGIAYTF.

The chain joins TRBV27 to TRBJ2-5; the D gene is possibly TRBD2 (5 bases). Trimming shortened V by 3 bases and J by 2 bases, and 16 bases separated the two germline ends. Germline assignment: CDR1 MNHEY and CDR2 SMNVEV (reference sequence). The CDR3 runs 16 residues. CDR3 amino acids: CASSFITVGGQETQYF. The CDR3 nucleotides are TGTGCCAGCAGTTTTATCACAGTCGGAGGTCAAGAGACCCAGTACTTC.

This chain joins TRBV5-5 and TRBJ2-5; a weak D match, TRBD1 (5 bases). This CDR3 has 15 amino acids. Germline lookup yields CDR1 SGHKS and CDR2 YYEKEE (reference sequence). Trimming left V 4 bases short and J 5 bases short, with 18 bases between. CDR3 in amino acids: CASSLKGDRTETQYF. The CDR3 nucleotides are TGTGCCAGCAGCCTTAAGGGCGACAGAACGGAGACCCAGTACTTC.

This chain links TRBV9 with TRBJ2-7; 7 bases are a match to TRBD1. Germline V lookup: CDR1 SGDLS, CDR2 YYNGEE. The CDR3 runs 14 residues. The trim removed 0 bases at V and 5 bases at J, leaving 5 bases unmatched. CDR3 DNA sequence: TGTGCCAGCAGCGTAGGAGGGGGCTTCGACGAGCAGTACTTC. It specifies CASSVGGGFDEQYF. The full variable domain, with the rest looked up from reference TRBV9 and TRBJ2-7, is DSGVTQTPKHLITATGQRVTLRCSPRSGDLSVYWYQQSLDQGLQFLIQYYNGEERAKGNILERFSAQQFPDLHSELNLSSLELGDSALYFCASSVGGGFDEQYFGPGTRLTVT.

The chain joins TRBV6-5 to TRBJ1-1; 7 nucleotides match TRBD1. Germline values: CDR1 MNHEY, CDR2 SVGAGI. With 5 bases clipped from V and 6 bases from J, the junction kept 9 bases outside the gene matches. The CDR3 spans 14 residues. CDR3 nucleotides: TGTGCCAGCAGTACGTCCACAGGGGTGGCTGAAGCTTTCTTT. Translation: CASSTSTGVAEAFF.

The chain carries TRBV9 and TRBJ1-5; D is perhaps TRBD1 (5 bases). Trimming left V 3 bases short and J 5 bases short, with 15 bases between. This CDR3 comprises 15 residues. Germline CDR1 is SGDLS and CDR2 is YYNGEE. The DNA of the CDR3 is TGTGCCAGCAGCGGTGGGCAGGGAGGATATCAGCCCCAGCATTTT. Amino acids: CASSGGQGGYQPQHF.

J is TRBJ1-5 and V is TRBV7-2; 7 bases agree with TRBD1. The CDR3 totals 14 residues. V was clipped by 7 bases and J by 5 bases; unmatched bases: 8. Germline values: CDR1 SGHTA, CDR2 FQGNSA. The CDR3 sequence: CASTFRGPDQPQHF. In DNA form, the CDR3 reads TGTGCCAGCACCTTTAGGGGGCCGGATCAGCCCCAGCATTTT.

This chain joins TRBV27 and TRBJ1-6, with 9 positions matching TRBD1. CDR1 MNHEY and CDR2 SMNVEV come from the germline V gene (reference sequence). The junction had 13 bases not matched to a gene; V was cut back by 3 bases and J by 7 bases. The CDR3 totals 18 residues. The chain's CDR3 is CASSFLGTGTTGNSPLHF. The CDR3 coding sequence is TGTGCCAGCAGTTTCCTGGGGACAGGGACCACGGGGAATTCACCCCTCCACTTT.

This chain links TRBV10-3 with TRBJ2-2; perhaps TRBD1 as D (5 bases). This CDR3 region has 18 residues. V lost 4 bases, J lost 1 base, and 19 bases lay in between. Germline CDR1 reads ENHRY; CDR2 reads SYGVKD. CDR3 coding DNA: TGTGCCATCAGTGGCCCCAAACCTACAGGAGAGAACACCGGGGAGCTGTTTTTT. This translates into CAISGPKPTGENTGELFF.

The CDR3, as DNA: TGTGCCAGCAGGCTCGCACAGGGTCCCTACGAGCAGTACTTC. Protein product: CASRLAQGPYEQYF. The rearrangement uses TRBV6-5 and TRBJ2-7, with D perhaps matching TRBD1 (6 bases). V lost 6 bases and J 2 bases, leaving 14 bases between the germline ends. Germline V gives CDR1 MNHEY, CDR2 SVGAGI. The CDR3 is 14 residues long.

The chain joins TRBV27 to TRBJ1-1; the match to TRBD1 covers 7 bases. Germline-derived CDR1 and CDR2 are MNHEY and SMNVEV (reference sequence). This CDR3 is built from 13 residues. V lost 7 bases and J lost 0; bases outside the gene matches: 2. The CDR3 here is CASTTGVNTEAFF. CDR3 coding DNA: TGTGCCAGCACCACAGGGGTGAACACTGAAGCTTTCTTT.

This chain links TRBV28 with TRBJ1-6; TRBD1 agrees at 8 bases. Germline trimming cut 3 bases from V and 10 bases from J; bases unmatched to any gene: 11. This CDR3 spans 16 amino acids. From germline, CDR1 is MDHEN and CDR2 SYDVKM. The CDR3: CASSFFIGTGGSPLHF. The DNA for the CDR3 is TGTGCCAGCAGTTTTTTCATCGGGACAGGTGGATCACCCCTCCACTTT. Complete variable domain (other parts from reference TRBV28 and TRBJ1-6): DVKVTQSSRYLVKRTGEKVFLECVQDMDHENMFWYRQDPGLGLRLIYFSYDVKMKEKGDIPEGYSVSREKKERFSLILESASTNQTSMYLCASSFFIGTGGSPLHFGNGTRLTVT.

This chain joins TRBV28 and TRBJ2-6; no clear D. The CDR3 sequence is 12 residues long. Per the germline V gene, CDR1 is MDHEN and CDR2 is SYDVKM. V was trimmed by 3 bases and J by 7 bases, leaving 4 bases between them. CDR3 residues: CASSFRANVLTF. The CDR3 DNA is TGTGCCAGCAGTTTTAGAGCCAACGTCCTGACTTTC.

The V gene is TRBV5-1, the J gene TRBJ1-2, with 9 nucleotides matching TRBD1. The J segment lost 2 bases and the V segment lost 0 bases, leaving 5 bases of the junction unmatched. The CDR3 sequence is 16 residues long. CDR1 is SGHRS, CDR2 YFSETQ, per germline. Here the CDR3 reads CASSLGGTGRNYGYTF. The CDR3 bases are TGCGCCAGCAGCTTGGGGGGGACAGGGCGAAACTATGGCTACACCTTC.

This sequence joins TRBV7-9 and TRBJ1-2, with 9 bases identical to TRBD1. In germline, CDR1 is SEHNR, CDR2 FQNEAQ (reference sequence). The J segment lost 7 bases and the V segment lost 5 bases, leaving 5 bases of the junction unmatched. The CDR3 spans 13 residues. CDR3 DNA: TGTGCCAGCAGCGAGGACAGGGGAAGTGGCTACACCTTC. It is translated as CASSEDRGSGYTF.